This T cell receptor (beta chain) appears in the sequencing data of a study of long-term antiretroviral therapy in people with HIV. Study-wide results and caveats: Although diversity increased after ART, it remained lower than in transplant donor controls. Blood collection from about 2004 to 2018 possibly occurred under older ART regimens. Clones that had undergone expansion before ART prevailed in the repertoire throughout all time points. Information on adherence, resistance and therapy changes was unavailable.

The assay used was immunoSEQ (version v3.0), run at survey level. TCRdb keeps only in-frame clones here, not all; method: immunoSEQ multiplex PCR. The repertoire holds roughly 28,000 clones, with 80% as singletons. The CDR3 has 13 amino acids. Per germline, CDR1 SSHAT and CDR2 FNYEAQ (reference sequence). To note about this clone: Its antigen is as yet unknown. Its ends do not fully match the called genes, so a read error is possible.

This sequence originates from a man in his forties with HIV. The genes are TRBV7-7 and TRBJ1-3, with D possibly being TRBD1 (5 bases). Source: unsorted PBMCs, taken 0.3 years after starting antiretroviral therapy. CDR3 in DNA: TGTGCTAGCAGCTCGGGGGCTGGAAACACCATATATTTT. As protein: CASSSGAGNTIYF.